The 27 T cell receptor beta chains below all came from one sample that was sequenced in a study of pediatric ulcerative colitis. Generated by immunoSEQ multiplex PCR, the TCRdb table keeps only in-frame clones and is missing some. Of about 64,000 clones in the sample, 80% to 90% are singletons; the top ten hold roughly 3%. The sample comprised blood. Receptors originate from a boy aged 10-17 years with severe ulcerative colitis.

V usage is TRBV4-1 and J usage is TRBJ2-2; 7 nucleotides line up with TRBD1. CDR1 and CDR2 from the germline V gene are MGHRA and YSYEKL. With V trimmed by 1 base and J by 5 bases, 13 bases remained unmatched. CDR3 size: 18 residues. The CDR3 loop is CASSQVKQGPAGTGELFF. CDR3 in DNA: TGCGCCAGCAGCCAAGTAAAACAGGGGCCCGCGGGTACCGGGGAGCTGTTTTTT.

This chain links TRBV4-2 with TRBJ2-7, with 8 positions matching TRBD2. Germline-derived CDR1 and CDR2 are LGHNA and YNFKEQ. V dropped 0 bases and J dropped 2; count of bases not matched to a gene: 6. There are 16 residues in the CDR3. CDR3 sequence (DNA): TGTGCCAGCAGCCAAGACGCTGCGGGAGGCACCTACGAGCAGTACTTC. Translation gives CASSQDAAGGTYEQYF.

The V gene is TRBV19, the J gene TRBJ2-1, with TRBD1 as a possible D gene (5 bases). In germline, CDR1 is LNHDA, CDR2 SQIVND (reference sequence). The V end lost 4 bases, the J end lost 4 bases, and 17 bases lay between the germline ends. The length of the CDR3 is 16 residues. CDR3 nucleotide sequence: TGTGCCAGTAGTAGGGAAGGGGCCGCCTCATACAATGAGCAGTTCTTC. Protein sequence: CASSREGAASYNEQFF.

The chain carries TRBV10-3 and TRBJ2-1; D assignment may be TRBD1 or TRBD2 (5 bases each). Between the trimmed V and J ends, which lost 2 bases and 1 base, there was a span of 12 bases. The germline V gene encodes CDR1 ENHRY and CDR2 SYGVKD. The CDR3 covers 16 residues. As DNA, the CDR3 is TGTGCCATCAGTGAGCTTGAGCGGACATCCTACAATGAGCAGTTCTTC. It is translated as CAISELERTSYNEQFF.

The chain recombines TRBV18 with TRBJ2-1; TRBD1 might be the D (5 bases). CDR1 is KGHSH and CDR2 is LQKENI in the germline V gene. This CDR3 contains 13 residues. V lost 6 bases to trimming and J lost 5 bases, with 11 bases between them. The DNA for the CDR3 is TGTGCCAGCTCCCGCGACAGAGACAATGAGCAGTTCTTC. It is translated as CASSRDRDNEQFF.

The CDR3 DNA is TGTGCCAGCAGTTACCGACAGGGGTCCGGCTACACCTTC. Translation: CASSYRQGSGYTF. This chain connects TRBV6-5 to TRBJ1-2, with 8 bases that match TRBD1. In germline, CDR1 is MNHEY, CDR2 SVGAGI. CDR3 length: 13 amino acids. V shed 2 bases and J 8 bases; nucleotides not matched to a gene: 4.

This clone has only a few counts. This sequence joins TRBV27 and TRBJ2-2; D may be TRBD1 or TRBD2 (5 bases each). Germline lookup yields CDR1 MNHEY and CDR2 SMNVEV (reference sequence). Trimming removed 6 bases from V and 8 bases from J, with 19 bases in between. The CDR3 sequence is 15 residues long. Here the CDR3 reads CASRPPNGAPGELFF. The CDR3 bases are TGTGCCAGCAGGCCCCCAAACGGGGCCCCAGGGGAGCTGTTTTTT.

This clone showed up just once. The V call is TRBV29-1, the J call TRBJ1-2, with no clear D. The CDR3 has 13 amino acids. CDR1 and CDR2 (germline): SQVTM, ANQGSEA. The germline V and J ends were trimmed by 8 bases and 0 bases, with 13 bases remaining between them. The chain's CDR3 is CSFYNSPNYGYTF. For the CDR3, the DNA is TGCAGCTTCTATAATAGCCCTAACTATGGCTACACCTTC.

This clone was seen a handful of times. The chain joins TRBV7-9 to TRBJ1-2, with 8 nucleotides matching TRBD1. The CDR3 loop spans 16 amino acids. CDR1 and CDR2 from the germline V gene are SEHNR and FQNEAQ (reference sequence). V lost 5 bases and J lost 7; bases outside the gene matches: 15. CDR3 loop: CASSINLGQGLGGYTF. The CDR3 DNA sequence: TGTGCCAGCAGCATCAATCTTGGACAGGGTCTAGGTGGCTACACCTTC.

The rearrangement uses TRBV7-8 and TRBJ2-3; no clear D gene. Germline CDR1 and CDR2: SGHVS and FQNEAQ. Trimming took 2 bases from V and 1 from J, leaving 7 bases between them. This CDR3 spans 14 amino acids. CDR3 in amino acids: CASSLLAGTDTQYF. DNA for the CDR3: TGTGCCAGCAGCTTACTGGCGGGCACAGATACGCAGTATTTT.

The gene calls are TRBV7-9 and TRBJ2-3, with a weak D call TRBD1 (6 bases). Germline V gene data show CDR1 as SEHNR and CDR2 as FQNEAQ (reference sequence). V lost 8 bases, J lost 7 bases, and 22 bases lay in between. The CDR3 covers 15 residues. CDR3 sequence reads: CASAPGAEGYNTQYF. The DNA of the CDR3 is TGTGCCAGCGCCCCAGGGGCAGAGGGGTATAATACGCAGTATTTT.

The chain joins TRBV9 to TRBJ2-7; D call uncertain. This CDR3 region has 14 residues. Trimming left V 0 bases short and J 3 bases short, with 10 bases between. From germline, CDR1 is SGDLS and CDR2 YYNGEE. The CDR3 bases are TGTGCCAGCAGCGTAGGTACCTCCATCTACGAGCAGTACTTC. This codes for CASSVGTSIYEQYF.

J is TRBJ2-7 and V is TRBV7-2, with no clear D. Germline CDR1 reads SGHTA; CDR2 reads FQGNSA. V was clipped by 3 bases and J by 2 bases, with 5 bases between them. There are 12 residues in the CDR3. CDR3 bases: TGTGCCAGCAGCTTGGTTGCCTACGAGCAGTACTTC. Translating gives CASSLVAYEQYF.

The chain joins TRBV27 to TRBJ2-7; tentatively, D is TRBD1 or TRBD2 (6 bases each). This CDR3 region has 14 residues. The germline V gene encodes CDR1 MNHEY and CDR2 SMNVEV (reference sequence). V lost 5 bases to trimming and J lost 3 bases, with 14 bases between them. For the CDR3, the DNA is TGTGCCAGCAGTCCGACGGGGGCCGTCTACGAGCAGTACTTC. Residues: CASSPTGAVYEQYF.

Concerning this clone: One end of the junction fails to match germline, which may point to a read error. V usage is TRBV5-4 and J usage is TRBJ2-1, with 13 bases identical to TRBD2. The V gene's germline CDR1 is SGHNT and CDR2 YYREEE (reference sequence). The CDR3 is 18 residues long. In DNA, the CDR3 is TGTACCAGCAGCTTGCTTGGGACTAGCGGGACCCTTTACAATGAGCAGTTCTTC. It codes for CTSSLLGTSGTLYNEQFF.

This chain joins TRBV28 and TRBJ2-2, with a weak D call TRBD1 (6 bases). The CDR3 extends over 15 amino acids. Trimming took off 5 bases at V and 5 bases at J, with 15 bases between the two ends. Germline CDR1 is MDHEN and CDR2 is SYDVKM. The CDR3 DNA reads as TGTGCCAGCAGTATCCTGGTAGGGGGAACCGGGGAGCTGTTTTTT. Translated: CASSILVGGTGELFF.

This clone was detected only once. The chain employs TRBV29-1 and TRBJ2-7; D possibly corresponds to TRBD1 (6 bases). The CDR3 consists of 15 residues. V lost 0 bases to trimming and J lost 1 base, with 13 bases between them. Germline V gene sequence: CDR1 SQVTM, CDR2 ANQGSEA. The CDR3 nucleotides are TGCAGCGTTGAAGAGGGGGACACCCGTTCCTACGAGCAGTACTTC. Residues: CSVEEGDTRSYEQYF.

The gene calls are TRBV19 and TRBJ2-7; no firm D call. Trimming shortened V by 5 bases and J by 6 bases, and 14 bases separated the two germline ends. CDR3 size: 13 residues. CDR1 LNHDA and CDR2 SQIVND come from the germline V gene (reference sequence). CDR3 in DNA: TGTGCCAGTAGTTTACAAGCTTTGTCCGAGCAGTACTTC. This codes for CASSLQALSEQYF.

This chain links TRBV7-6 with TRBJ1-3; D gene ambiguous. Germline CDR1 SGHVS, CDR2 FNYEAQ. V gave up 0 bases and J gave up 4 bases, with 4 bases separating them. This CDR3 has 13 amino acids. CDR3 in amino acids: CASSLASGNTIYF. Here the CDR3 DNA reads TGTGCCAGCAGCTTAGCGTCGGGAAACACCATATATTTT.

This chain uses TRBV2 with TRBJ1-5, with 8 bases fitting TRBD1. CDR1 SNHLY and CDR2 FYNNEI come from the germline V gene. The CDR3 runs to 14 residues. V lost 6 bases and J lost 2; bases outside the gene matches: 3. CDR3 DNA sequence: TGTGCCAGCAGGTCGGGACAGGGCAATCAGCCCCAGCATTTT. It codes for CASRSGQGNQPQHF. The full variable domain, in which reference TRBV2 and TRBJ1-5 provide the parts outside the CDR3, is EPEVTQTPSHQVTQMGQEVILRCVPISNHLYFYWYRQILGQKVEFLVSFYNNEISEKSEIFDDQFSVERPDGSNFTLKIRSTKLEDSAMYFCASRSGQGNQPQHFGDGTRLSIL.

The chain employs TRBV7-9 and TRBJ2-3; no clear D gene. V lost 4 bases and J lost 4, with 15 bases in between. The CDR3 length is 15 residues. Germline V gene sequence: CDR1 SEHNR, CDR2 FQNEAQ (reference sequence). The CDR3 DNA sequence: TGTGCCAGCAGCTCGCGAGACTCACACGCAGATACGCAGTATTTT. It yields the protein CASSSRDSHADTQYF.

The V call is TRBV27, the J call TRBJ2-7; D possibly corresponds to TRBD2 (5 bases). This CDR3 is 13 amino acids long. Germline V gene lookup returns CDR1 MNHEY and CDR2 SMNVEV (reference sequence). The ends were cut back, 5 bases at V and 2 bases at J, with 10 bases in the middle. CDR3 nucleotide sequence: TGTGCCAGCAGTGTAAACGGGGCCTACGAGCAGTACTTC. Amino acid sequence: CASSVNGAYEQYF.

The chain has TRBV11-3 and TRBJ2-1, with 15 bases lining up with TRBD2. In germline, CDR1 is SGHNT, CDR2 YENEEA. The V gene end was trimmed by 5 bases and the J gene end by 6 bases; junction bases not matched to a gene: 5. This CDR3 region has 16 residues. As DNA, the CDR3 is TGTGCCAGCAGCACCGGGGGACTAGCGGGAGGCAATGAGCAGTTCTTC. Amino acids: CASSTGGLAGGNEQFF.

CDR3 DNA sequence: TGCGCCAGCAGCAACGGACTAGCAGACATCTACGAGCAGTACTTC. It yields the protein CASSNGLADIYEQYF. The J gene is TRBJ2-7, the V gene TRBV5-1, with TRBD2 matching over 8 bases. This CDR3 region has 15 residues. After removal of 4 bases from V and 3 bases from J, the junction contained 9 bases not matched to a gene. Germline values: CDR1 SGHRS, CDR2 YFSETQ.

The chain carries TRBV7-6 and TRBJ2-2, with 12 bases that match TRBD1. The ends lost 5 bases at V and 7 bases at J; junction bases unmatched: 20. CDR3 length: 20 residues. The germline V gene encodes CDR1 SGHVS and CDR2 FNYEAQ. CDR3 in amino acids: CASSPIITDPGQGAVGELFF. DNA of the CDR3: TGTGCCAGCAGCCCGATAATAACAGACCCGGGACAGGGGGCTGTCGGGGAGCTGTTTTTT.

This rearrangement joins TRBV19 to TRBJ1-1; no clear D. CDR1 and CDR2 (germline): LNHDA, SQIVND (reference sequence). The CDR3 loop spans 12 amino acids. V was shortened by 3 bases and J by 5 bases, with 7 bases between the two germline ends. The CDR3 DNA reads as TGTGCCAGTAGTATTGGACGGACTGAAGCTTTCTTT. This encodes CASSIGRTEAFF.

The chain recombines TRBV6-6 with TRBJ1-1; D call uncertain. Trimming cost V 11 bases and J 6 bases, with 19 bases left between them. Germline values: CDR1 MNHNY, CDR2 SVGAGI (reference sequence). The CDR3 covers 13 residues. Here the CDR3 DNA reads TGTGCCGTCGGAACCCCAGTTGTCGCTGAAGCTTTCTTT. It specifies CAVGTPVVAEAFF.